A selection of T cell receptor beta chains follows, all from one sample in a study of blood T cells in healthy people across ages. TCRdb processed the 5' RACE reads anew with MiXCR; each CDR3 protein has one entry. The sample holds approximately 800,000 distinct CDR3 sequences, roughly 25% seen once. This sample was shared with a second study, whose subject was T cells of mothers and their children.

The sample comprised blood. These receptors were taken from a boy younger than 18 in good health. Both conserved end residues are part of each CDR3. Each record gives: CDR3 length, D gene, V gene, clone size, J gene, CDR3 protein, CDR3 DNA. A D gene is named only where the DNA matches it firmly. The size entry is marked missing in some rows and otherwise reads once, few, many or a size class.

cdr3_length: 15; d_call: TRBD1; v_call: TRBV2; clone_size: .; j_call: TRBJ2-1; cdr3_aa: CASSETRTGVSEQFF; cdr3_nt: TGTGCCAGCAGTGAGACGAGGACAGGGGTTAGTGAGCAGTTCTTC
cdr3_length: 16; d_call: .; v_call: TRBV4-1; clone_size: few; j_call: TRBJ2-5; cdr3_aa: CASSQQDRRDRETQYF; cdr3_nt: TGCGCCAGCAGCCAACAAGATAGGAGGGACCGGGAGACCCAGTACTTC
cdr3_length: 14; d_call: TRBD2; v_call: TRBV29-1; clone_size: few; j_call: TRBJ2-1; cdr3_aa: CSVIGLAGSNEQFF; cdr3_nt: TGCAGCGTGATAGGACTAGCGGGAAGTAATGAGCAGTTCTTC
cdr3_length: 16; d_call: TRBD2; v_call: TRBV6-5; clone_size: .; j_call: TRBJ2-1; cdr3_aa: CASSNELAGAYNEQFF; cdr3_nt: TGTGCCAGCAGTAACGAGCTAGCGGGAGCCTACAATGAGCAGTTCTTC
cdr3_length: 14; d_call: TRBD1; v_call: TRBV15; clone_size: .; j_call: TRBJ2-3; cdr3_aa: CATSSQGDTDTQYF; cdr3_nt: TGTGCCACCAGCAGCCAGGGGGACACAGATACGCAGTATTTT
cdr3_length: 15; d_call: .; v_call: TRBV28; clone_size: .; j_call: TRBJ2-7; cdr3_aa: CASSGGKLGLYEQYF; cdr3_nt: TGTGCCAGCAGTGGAGGGAAGCTCGGTCTGTACGAGCAGTACTTC
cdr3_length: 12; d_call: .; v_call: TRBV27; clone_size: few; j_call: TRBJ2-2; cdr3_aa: CASEGDGGELFF; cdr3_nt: TGTGCCAGCGAAGGAGACGGCGGGGAGCTGTTTTTT
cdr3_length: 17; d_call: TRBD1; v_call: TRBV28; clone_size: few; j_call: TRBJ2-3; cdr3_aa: CASSLGQGVIRTDTQYF; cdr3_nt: TGTGCCAGCAGTTTGGGACAGGGTGTCATTCGCACAGATACGCAGTATTTT
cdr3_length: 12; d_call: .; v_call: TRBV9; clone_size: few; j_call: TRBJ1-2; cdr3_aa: CASSVDNYGYTF; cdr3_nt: TGTGCCAGCAGCGTAGATAACTATGGCTACACCTTC
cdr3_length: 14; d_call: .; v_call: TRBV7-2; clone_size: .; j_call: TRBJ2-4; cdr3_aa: CASSLDGTKNIQYF; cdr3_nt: TGTGCCAGCAGCTTAGACGGGACCAAAAACATTCAGTACTTC
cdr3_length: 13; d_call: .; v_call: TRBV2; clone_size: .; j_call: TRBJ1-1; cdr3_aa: CASSSREGTEAFF; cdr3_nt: TGTGCCAGCAGTAGCAGGGAAGGCACTGAAGCTTTCTTT
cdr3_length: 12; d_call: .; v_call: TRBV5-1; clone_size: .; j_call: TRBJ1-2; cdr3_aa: CASREDNYGYTF; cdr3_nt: TGCGCCAGCAGGGAGGACAACTATGGCTACACCTTC
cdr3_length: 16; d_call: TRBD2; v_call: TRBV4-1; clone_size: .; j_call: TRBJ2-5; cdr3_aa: CASSQGGSGRAETQYF; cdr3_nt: TGCGCCAGCAGCCAGGGGGGGTCTGGGCGGGCGGAGACCCAGTACTTC
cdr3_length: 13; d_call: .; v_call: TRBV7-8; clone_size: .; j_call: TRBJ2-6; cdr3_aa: CASFITGANVLTF; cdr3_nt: TGTGCCAGCTTCATAACTGGGGCCAACGTCCTGACTTTC
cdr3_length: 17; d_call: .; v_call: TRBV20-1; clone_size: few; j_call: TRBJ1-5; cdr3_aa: CSAREHRLRGSNQPQHF; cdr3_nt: TGCAGTGCTAGAGAACACCGACTCCGGGGTAGCAATCAGCCCCAGCATTTT
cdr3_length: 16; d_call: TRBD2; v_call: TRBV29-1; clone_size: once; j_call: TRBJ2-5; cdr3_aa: CSVVGTSGSLQETQYF; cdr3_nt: TGCAGCGTTGTCGGGACTAGCGGGAGTTTGCAAGAGACCCAGTACTTC
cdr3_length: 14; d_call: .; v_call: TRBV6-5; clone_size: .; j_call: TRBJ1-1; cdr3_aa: CASSYLEGGTEAFF; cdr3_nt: TGTGCCAGCAGTTATTTGGAGGGTGGCACTGAAGCTTTCTTT
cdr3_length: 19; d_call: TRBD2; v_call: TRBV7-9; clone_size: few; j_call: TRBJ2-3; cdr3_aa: CASSSTGTSGGPGLDTQYF; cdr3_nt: TGTGCCAGCAGCTCAACCGGGACTAGCGGGGGGCCGGGCTTAGATACGCAGTATTTT
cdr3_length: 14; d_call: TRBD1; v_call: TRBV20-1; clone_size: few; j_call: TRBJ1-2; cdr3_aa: CSAATGIVNYGYTF; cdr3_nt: TGCAGTGCCGCGACAGGGATAGTGAACTATGGCTACACCTTC
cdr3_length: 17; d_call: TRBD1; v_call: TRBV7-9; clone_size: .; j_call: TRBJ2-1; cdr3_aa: CASSSNPAGGFNNEQFF; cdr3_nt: TGTGCCAGCAGTTCCAACCCCGCAGGGGGCTTCAACAATGAGCAGTTCTTC
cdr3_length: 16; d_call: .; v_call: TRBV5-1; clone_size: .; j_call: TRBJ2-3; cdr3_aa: CASSPSLVVDADTQYF; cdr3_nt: TGCGCCAGCAGCCCCTCCCTAGTAGTGGACGCAGATACGCAGTATTTT
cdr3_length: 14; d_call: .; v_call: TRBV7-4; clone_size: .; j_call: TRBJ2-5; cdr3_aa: CASSLWGCQETQYF; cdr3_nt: TGTGCCAGCAGCTTGTGGGGATGCCAAGAGACCCAGTACTTC
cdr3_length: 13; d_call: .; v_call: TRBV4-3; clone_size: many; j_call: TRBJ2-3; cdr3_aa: CASSQGFTDTQYF; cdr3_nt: TGCGCCAGCAGCCAAGGGTTCACAGATACGCAGTATTTT
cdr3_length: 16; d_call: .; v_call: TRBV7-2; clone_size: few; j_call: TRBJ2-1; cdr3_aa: CASSPSLSGRYNEQFF; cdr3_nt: TGTGCCAGCAGCCCGTCCCTTTCGGGGCGTTACAATGAGCAGTTCTTC
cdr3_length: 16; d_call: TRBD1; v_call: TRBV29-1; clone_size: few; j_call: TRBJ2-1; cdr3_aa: CSVEDGKGAADREQFF; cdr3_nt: TGCAGCGTTGAAGATGGTAAGGGGGCAGCTGACCGTGAGCAGTTCTTC
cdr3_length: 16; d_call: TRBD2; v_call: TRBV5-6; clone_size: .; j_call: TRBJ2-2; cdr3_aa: CASSLGLADYTGELFF; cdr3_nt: TGTGCCAGCAGCCTGGGACTAGCGGATTACACCGGGGAGCTGTTTTTT
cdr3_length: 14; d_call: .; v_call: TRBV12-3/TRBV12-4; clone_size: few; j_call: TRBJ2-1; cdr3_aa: CASRWDWESGEQFF; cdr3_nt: TGTGCCAGCAGATGGGACTGGGAGTCCGGTGAGCAGTTCTTC
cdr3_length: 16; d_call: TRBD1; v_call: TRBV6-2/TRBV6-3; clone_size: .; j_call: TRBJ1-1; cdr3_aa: CASSWGQFSMNTEAFF; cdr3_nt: TGTGCCAGCAGTTGGGGACAGTTTTCCATGAACACTGAAGCTTTCTTT
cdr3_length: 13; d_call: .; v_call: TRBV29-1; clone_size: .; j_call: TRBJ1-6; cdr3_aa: CSVGGGQNSPLHF; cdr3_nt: TGCAGCGTTGGGGGGGGGCAAAATTCACCCCTCCACTTT
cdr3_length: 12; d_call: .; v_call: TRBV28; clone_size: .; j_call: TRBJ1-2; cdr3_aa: CASSLTGCGYTF; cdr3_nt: TGTGCCAGCAGTTTAACGGGCTGTGGCTACACCTTC
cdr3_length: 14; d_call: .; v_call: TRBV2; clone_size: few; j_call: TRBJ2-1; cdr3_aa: CAGSEGDSYNEQFF; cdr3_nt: TGTGCCGGCAGTGAAGGGGACTCCTACAATGAGCAGTTCTTC
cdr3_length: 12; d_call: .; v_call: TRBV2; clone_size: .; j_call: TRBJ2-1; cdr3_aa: CASSEARYEQFF; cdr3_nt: TGTGCCAGCAGTGAAGCCCGATATGAGCAGTTCTTC
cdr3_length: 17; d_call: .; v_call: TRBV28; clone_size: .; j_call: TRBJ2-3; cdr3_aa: CASSPPLWQAGTDTQYF; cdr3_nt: TGTGCCAGCAGTCCCCCCCTATGGCAGGCAGGCACAGATACGCAGTATTTT
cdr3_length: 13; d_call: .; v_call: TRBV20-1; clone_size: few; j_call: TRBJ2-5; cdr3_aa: CSASGGGLETQYF; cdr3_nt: TGCAGTGCTAGTGGGGGGGGCCTAGAGACCCAGTACTTC
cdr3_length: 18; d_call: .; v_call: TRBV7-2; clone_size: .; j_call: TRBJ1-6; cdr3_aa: CASSLVPPGPVYNSPLHF; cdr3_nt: TGTGCCAGCAGCTTAGTCCCACCCGGCCCCGTATATAATTCACCCCTCCACTTT
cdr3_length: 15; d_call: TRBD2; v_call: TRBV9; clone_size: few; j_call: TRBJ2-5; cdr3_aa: CASSVGAGGRETQYF; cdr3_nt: TGTGCCAGCAGCGTAGGGGCGGGGGGTCGCGAGACCCAGTACTTC
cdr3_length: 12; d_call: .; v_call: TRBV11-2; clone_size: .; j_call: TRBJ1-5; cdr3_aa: CAGRDKHQPQHF; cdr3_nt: TGTGCCGGCCGGGACAAACATCAGCCCCAGCATTTT
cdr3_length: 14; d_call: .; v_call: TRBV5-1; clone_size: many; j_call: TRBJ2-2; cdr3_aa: CASSFQGNTGELFF; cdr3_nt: TGCGCCAGCAGCTTCCAGGGGAACACCGGGGAGCTGTTTTTT
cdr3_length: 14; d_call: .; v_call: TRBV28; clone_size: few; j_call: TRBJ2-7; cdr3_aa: CASRPGHRSYEQYF; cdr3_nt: TGTGCCAGCAGACCGGGACACCGCTCCTACGAGCAGTACTTC
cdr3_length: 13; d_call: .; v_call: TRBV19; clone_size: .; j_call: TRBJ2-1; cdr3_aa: CASSIGYRNEQFF; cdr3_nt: TGTGCCAGTAGTATAGGGTACCGCAATGAGCAGTTCTTC
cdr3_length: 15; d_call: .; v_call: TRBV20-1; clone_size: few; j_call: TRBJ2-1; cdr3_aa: CSARDVGALDNEQFF; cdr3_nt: TGCAGTGCTAGAGATGTGGGGGCTCTCGACAATGAGCAGTTCTTC
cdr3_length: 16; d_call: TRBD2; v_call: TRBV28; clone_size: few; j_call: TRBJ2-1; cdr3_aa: CASSSPTSGEYNEQFF; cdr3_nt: TGTGCCAGCAGTTCTCCGACTAGCGGGGAGTACAATGAGCAGTTCTTC
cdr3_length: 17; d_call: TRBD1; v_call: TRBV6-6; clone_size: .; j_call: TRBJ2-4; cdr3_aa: CASRQRGQVLAKNIQYF; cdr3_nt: TGTGCCAGCAGACAAAGGGGGCAGGTACTAGCCAAAAACATTCAGTACTTC
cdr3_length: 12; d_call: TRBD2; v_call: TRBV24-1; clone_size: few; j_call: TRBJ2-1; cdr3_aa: CATGSPGGEQFF; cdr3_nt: TGTGCCACCGGCTCCCCGGGGGGTGAGCAGTTCTTC
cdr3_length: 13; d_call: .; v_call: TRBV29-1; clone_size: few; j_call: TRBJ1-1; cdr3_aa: CSVVGGEKPEAFF; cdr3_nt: TGCAGCGTTGTTGGGGGCGAGAAACCTGAAGCTTTCTTT
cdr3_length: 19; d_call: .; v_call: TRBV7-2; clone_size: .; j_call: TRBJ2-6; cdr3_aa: CASSLGLSGGGDGANVLTF; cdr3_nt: TGTGCCAGCAGCTTAGGTCTGTCCGGGGGTGGAGATGGGGCCAACGTCCTGACTTTC
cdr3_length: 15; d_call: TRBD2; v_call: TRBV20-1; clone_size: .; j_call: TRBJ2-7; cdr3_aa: CSAGKISGGGYEQYF; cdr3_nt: TGCAGTGCTGGCAAAATTAGCGGGGGAGGCTACGAGCAGTACTTC
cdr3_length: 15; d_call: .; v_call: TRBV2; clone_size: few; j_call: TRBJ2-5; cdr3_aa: CASRKAGAGRETQYF; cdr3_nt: TGTGCCAGCAGGAAGGCGGGGGCAGGGCGAGAGACCCAGTACTTC
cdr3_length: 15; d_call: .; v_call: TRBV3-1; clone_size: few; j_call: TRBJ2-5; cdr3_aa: CASSQPKGTQETQYF; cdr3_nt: TGTGCCAGCAGCCAGCCAAAAGGAACCCAAGAGACCCAGTACTTC
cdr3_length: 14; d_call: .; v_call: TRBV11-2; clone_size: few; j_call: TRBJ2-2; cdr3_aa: CASSLDGFTGELFF; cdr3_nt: TGTGCCAGCAGCTTAGACGGTTTCACCGGGGAGCTGTTTTTT
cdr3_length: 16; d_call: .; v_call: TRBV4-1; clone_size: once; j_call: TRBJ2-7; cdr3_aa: CASSPRATLSRYEQYF; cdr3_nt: TGCGCCAGCAGCCCCCGGGCTACACTATCACGCTACGAGCAGTACTTC
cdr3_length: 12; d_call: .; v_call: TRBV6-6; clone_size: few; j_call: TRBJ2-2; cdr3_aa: CASTGDTGELFF; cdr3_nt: TGTGCCTCCACAGGAGACACCGGGGAGCTGTTTTTT
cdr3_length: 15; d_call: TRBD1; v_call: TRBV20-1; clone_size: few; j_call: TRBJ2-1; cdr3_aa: CSARDPTGLRDEQFF; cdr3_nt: TGCAGTGCTAGAGATCCGACAGGGCTTAGGGATGAGCAGTTCTTC